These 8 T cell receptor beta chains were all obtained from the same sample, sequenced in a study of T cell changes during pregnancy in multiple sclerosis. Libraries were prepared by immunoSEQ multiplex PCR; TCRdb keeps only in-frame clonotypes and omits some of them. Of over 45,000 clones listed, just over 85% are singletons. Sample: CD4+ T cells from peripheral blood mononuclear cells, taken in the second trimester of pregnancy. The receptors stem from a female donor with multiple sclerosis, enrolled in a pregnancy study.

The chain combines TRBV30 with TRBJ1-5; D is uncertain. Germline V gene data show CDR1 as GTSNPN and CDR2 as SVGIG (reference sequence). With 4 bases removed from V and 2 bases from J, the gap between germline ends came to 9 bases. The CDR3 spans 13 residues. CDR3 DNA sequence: TGTGCCTGGACCTCCTCGGGCAATCAGCCCCAGCATTTT. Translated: CAWTSSGNQPQHF.

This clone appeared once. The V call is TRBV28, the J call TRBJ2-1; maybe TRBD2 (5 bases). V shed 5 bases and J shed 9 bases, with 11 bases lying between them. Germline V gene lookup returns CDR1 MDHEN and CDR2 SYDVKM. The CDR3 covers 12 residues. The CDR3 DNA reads TGTGCCAGCAGTCCCCCGGGGTTTGAGCAGTTCTTC. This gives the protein CASSPPGFEQFF.

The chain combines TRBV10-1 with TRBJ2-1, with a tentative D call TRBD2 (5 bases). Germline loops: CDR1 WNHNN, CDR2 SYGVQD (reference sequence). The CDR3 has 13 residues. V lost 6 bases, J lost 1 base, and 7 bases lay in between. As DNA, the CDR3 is TGCGCCAGCAGAAGCGGATCCTACAATGAGCAGTTCTTC. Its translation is CASRSGSYNEQFF.

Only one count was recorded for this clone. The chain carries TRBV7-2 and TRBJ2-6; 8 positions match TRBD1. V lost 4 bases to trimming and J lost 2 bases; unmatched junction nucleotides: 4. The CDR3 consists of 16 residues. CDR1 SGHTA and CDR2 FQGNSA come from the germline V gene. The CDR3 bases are TGTGCCAGCAGCTCCGACAGGGGTACTGGGGCCAACGTCCTGACTTTC. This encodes CASSSDRGTGANVLTF.

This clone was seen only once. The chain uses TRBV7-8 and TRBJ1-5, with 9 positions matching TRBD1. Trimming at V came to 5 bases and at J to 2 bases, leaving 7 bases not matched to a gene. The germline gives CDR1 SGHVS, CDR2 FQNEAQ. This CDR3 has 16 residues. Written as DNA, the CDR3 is TGTGCCAGCAGCCAAACAAGGACAGGGGGCAATCAGCCCCAGCATTTT. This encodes CASSQTRTGGNQPQHF.

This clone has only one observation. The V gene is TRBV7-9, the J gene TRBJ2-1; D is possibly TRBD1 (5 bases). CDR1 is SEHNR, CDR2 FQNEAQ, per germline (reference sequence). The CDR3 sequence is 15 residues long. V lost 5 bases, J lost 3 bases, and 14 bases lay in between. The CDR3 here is CASSIQAPDYNEQFF. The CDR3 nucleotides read TGTGCCAGCAGCATACAGGCGCCCGACTACAATGAGCAGTTCTTC. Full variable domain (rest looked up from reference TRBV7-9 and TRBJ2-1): DTGVSQNPRHKITKRGQNVTFRCDPISEHNRLYWYRQTLGQGPEFLTYFQNEAQLEKSRLLSDRFSAERPKGSFSTLEIQRTEQGDSAMYLCASSIQAPDYNEQFFGPGTRLTVL.

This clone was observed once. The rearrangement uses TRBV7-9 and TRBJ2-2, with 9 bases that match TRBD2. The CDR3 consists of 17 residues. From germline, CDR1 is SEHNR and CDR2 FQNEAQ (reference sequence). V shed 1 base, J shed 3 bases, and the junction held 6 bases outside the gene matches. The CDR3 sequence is CASSLGSLAGHTGELFF. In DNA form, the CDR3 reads TGTGCCAGCAGCTTAGGTTCACTAGCGGGCCACACCGGGGAGCTGTTTTTT.

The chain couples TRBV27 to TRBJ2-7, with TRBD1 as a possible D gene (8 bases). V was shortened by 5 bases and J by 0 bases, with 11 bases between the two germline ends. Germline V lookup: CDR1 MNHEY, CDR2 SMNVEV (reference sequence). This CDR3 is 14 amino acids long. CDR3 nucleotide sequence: TGTGCCAGCAGTCACAGGGGGGGCTCCTACGAGCAGTACTTC. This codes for CASSHRGGSYEQYF.